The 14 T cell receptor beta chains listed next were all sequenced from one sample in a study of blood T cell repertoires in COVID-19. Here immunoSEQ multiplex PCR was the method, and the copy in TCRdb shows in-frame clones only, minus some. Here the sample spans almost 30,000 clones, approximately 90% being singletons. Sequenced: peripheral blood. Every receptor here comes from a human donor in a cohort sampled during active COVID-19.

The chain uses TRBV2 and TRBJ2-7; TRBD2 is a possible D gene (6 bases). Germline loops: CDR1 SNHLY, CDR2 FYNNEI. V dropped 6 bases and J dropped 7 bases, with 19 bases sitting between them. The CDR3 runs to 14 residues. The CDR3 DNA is TGTGCCAGCAGGGTCGGCGGGGCTCCCTTGGAGCAGTACTTC. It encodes CASRVGGAPLEQYF.

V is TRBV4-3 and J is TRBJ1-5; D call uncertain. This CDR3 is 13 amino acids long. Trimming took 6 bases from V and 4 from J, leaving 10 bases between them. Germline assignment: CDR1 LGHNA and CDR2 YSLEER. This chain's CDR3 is CASSSQPNQPQHF. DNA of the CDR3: TGCGCCAGCAGTTCACAGCCTAATCAGCCCCAGCATTTT.

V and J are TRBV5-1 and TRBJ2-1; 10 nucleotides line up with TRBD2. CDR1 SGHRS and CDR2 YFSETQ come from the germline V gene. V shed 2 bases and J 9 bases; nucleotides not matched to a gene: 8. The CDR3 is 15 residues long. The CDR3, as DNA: TGCGCCAGCAGCTTAGGGCTAGCGGGGGTCGGTGAGCAGTTCTTC. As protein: CASSLGLAGVGEQFF.

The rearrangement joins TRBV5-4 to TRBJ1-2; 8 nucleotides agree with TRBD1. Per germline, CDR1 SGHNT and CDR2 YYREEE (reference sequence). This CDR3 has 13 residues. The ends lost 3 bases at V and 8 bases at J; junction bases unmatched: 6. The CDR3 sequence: CASSSRTGMGYTF. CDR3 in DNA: TGTGCCAGCAGCTCCCGGACAGGGATGGGCTACACCTTC.

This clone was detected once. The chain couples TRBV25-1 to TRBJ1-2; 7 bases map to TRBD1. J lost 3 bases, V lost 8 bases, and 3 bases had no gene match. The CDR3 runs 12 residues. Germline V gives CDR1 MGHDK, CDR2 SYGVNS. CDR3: CASRQGDYGYTF. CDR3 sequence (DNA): TGTGCCAGCCGACAGGGTGACTATGGCTACACCTTC.

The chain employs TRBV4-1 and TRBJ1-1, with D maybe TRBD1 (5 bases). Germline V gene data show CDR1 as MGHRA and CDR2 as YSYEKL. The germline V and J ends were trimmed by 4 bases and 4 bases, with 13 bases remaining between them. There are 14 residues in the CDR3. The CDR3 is CASSRTGGGTEAFF. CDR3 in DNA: TGCGCCAGCAGCCGAACCGGGGGGGGCACTGAAGCTTTCTTT.

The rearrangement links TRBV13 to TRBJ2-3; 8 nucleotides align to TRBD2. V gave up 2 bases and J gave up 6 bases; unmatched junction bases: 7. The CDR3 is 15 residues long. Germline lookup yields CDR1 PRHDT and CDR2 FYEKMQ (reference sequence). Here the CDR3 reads CASSLSTGGHDTQYF. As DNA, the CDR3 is TGTGCCAGCAGCTTAAGTACGGGGGGGCATGATACGCAGTATTTT.

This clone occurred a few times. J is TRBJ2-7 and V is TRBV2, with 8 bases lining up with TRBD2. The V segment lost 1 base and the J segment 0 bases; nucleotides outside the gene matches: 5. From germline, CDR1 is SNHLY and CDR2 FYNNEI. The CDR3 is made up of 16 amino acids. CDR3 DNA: TGTGCCAGCAGTGAAGAGCTTAGCGGGGTCTCCTACGAGCAGTACTTC. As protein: CASSEELSGVSYEQYF.

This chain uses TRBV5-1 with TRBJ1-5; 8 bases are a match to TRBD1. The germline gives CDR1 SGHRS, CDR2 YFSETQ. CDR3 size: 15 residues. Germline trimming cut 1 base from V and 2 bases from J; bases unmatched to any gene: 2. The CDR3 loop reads CASSLTGQGNQPQHF. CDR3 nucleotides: TGCGCCAGCAGCTTGACGGGACAGGGCAATCAGCCCCAGCATTTT.

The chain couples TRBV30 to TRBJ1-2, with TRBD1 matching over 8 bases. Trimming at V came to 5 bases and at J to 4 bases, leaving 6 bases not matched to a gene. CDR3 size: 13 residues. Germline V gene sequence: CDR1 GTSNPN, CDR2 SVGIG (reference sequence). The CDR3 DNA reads TGTGCCTGGGGAGACAGGGGTTTCTATGGCTACACCTTC. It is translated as CAWGDRGFYGYTF.

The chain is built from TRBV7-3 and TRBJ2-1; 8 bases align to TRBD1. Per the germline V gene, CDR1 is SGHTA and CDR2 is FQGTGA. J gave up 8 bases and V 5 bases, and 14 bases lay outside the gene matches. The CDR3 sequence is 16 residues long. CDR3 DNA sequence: TGTGCCAGCAGCGTCGGAGTCAGGGGGCCGATAGATGAGCAGTTCTTC. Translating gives CASSVGVRGPIDEQFF.

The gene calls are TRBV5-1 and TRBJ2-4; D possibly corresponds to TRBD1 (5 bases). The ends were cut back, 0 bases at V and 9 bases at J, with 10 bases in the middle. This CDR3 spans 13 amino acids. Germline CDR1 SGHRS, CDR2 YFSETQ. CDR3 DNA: TGCGCCAGCAGCTTGGGGGCTCAGGGCATTCAGTACTTC. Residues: CASSLGAQGIQYF.

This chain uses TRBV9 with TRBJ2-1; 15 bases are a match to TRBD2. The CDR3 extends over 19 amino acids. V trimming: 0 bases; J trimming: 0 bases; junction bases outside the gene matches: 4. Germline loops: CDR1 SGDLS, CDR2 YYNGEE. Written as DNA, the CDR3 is TGTGCCAGCAGCGTAGAGGGACTAGCGGGGGGCCGCTCCTACAATGAGCAGTTCTTC. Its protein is CASSVEGLAGGRSYNEQFF.

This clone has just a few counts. CDR3 residues: CASSQVDRGPQHF. The CDR3 DNA is TGTGCCAGCAGCCAAGTGGACAGAGGGCCCCAGCATTTT. The chain links TRBV14 to TRBJ1-5, with a possible D match to TRBD1 (6 bases). This CDR3 region has 13 residues. Trimming removed 1 base at V and 9 bases at J, with 10 bases between. CDR1 SGHDN and CDR2 FVKESK come from the germline V gene.